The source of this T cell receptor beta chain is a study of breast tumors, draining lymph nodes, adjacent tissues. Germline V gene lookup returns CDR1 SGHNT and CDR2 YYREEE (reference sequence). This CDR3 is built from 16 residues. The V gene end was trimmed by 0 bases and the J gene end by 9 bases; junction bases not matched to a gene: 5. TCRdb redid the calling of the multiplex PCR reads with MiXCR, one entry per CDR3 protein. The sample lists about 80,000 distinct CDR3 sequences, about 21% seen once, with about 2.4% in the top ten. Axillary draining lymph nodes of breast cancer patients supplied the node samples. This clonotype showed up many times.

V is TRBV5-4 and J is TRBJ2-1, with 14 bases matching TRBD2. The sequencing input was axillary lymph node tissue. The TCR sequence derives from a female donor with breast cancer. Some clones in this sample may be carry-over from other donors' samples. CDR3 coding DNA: TGTGCCAGCAGCTTGGCACCAGGACTAGCGGGAGGTGAGCAGTTCTTC. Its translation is CASSLAPGLAGGEQFF.